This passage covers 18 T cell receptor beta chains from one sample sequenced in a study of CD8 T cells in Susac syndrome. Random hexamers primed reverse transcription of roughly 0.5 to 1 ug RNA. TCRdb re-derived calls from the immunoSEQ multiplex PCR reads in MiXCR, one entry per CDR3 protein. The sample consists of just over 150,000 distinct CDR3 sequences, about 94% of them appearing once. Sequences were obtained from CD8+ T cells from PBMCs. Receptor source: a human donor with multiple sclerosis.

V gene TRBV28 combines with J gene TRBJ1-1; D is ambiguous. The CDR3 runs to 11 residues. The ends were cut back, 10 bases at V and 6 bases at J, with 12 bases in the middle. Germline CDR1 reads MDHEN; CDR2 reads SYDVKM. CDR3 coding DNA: TGTGCCACCAGGAAAGGGCCTGAAGCTTTCTTT. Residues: CATRKGPEAFF.

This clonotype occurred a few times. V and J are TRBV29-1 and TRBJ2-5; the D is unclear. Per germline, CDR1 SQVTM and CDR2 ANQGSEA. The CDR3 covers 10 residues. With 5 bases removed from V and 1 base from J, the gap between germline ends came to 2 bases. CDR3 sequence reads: CSVSQETQYF. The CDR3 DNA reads TGCAGCGTTTCCCAAGAGACCCAGTACTTC.

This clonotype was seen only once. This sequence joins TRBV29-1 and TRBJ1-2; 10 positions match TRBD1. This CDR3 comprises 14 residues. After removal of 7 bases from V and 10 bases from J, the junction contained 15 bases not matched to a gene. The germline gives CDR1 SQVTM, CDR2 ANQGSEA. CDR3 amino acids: CSAESTGQGTFYTF. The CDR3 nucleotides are TGCAGCGCAGAGTCGACGGGACAGGGGACATTCTACACCTTC.

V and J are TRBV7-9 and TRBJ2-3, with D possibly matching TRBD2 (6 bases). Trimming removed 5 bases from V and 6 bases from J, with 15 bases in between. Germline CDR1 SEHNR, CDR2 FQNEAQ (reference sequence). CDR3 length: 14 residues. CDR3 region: CASSPSTGRDTQYF. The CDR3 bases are TGTGCCAGCAGCCCCTCAACGGGGAGGGATACGCAGTATTTT.

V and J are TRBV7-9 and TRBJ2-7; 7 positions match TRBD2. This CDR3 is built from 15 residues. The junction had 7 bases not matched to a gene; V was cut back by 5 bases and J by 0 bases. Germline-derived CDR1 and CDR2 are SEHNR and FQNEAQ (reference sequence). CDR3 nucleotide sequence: TGTGCCAGCAGCCCCGCGGGGGTGAGCTCCTACGAGCAGTACTTC. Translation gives CASSPAGVSSYEQYF.

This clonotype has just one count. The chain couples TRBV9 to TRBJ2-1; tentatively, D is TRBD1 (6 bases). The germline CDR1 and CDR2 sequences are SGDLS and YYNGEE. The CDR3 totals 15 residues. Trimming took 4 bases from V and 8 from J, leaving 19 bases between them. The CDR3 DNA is TGTGCCAGCAGCCCCGGGACATCGGGGACGGATGAGCAGTTCTTC. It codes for CASSPGTSGTDEQFF. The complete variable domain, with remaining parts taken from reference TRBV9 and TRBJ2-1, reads DSGVTQTPKHLITATGQRVTLRCSPRSGDLSVYWYQQSLDQGLQFLIQYYNGEERAKGNILERFSAQQFPDLHSELNLSSLELGDSALYFCASSPGTSGTDEQFFGPGTRLTVL.

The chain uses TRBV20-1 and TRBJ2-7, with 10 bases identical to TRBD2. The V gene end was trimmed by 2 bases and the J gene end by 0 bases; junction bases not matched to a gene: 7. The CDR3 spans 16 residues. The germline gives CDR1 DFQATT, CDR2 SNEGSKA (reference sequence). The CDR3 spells CSARLAGALYSYEQYF. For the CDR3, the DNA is TGCAGTGCTAGACTAGCGGGGGCTCTTTACTCCTACGAGCAGTACTTC.

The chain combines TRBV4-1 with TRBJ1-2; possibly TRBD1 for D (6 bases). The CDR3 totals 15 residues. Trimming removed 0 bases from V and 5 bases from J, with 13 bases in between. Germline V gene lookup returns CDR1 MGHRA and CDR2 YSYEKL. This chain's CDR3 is CASSQDPDRWYGYTF. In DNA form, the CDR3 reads TGCGCCAGCAGCCAAGATCCTGACAGGTGGTATGGCTACACCTTC.

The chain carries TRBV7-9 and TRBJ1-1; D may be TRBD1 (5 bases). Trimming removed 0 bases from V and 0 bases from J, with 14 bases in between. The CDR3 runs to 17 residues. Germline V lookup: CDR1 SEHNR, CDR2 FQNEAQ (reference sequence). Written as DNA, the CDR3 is TGTGCCAGCAGCTTAGCGACGAGGGGAACCTTGAACACTGAAGCTTTCTTT. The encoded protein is CASSLATRGTLNTEAFF. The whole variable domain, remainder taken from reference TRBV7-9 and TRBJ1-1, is DTGVSQNPRHKITKRGQNVTFRCDPISEHNRLYWYRQTLGQGPEFLTYFQNEAQLEKSRLLSDRFSAERPKGSFSTLEIQRTEQGDSAMYLCASSLATRGTLNTEAFFGQGTRLTVV.

CDR3 sequence reads: CASSTRSRGQGTNTGELFF. Here the CDR3 DNA reads TGTGCCAGCAGCACACGATCACGTGGACAGGGTACGAACACCGGGGAGCTGTTTTTT. The chain joins TRBV11-2 to TRBJ2-2; 8 nucleotides agree with TRBD1. The trim removed 5 bases at V and 0 bases at J, leaving 14 bases unmatched. The CDR3 has 19 amino acids. Germline V lookup: CDR1 SGHAT, CDR2 FQNNGV.

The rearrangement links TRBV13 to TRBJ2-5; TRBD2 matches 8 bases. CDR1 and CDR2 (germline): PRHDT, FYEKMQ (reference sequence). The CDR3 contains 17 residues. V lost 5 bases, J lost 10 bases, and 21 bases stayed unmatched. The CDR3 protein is CASSPRAGARDLEVQYF. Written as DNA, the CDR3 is TGTGCCAGCAGCCCACGAGCGGGGGCTCGGGACCTCGAGGTCCAGTACTTC.

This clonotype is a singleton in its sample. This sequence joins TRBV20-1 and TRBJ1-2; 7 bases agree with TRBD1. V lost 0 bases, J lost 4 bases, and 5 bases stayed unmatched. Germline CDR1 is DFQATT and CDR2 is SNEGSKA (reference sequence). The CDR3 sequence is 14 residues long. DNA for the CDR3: TGCAGTGCTAGAGATATCGACAGGGTCTATGGCTACACCTTC. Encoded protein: CSARDIDRVYGYTF.

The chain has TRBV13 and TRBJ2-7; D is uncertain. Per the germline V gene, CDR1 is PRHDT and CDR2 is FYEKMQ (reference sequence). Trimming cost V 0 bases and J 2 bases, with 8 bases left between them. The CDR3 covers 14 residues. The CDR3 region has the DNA TGTGCCAGCAGCTTAGGTGGAAGCGCCTACGAGCAGTACTTC. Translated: CASSLGGSAYEQYF.

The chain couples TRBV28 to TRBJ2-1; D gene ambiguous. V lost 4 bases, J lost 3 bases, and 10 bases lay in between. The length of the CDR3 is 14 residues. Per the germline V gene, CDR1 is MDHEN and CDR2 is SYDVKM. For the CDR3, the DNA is TGTGCCAGCAGTTGGTTGGCGGACTACAATGAGCAGTTCTTC. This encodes CASSWLADYNEQFF.

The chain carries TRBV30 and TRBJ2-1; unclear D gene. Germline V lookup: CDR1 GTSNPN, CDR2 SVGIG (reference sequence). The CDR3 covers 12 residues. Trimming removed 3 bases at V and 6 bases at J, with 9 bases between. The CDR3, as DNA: TGTGCCTGGAGGGACCACGTCAATGAGCAGTTCTTC. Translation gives CAWRDHVNEQFF.

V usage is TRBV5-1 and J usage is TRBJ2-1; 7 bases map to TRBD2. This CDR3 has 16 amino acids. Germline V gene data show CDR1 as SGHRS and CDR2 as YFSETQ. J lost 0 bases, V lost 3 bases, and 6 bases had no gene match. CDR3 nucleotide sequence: TGCGCCAGCAGCTCCACTAGCGTAAGCTCCTACAATGAGCAGTTCTTC. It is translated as CASSSTSVSSYNEQFF.

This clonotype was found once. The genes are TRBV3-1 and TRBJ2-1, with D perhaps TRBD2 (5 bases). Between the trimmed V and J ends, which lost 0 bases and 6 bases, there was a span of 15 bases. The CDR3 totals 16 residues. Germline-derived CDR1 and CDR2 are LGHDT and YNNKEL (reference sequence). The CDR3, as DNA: TGTGCCAGCAGCCAAGATTCGGGAATCTTGCGCAATGAGCAGTTCTTC. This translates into CASSQDSGILRNEQFF.

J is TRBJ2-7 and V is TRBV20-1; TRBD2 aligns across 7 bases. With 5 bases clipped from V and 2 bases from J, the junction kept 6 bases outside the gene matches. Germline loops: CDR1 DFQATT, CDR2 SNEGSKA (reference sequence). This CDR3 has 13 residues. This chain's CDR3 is CSAEGLETYEQYF. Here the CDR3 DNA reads TGCAGTGCTGAAGGACTAGAAACCTACGAGCAGTACTTC.